A selection of T cell receptor beta chains follows, all from one sample in a study of Graves' ophthalmopathy and Graves' hyperthyroidism. One entry per CDR3 protein, called by TCRdb with MiXCR from the multiplex PCR reads. Of 200,000 to 300,000 distinct CDR3 sequences listed, around 50% were seen once; the top ten hold 40% to 55%. Sequencing was performed on peripheral blood. The source is an adult man with Graves' ophthalmopathy. Each CDR3 is given with its conserved first and last residue. D genes are given only for firm matches. Size tells how often a clone was seen (once, few, many) or the class of an expanded clone, and some rows leave it out.

length	V	J	D	size	CDR3	DNA
15	TRBV20-1	TRBJ2-5	TRBD1	NA	CSAERQGAPPETQYF	TGCAGTGCTGAGAGGCAGGGGGCGCCCCCAGAGACCCAGTACTTC
14	TRBV2	TRBJ1-2	NA	NA	CASSEGEGSTGYTF	TGTGCCAGCAGTGAGGGGGAGGGATCTACGGGCTACACCTTC
16	TRBV24-1	TRBJ2-2	TRBD1	few	CATSDRDRAGTGELFF	TGTGCCACCAGTGATCGGGACAGGGCGGGCACCGGGGAGCTGTTTTTT
14	TRBV5-4	TRBJ2-7	NA	once	CASSQEEGAYEQYF	TGCGCCAGCAGCCAAGAGGAGGGAGCCTACGAGCAGTACTTC
11	TRBV10-3	TRBJ2-1	TRBD1	NA	CAISTDREQFF	TGTGCCATCAGTACGGACAGGGAGCAGTTCTTC
11	TRBV4-1	TRBJ2-5	NA	NA	CASSQDGTQYF	TGCGCCAGCAGCCAAGACGGGACCCAGTACTTC
15	TRBV9	TRBJ2-5	TRBD1	NA	CASSAGQGGGETQYF	TGTGCCAGCAGCGCGGGACAGGGTGGAGGAGAGACCCAGTACTTC
14	TRBV27	TRBJ1-2	TRBD1	many	CASSPDRGNYGYTF	TGTGCCAGCAGCCCGGACAGGGGGAACTATGGCTACACCTTC
13	TRBV10-3	TRBJ1-3	NA	NA	CASSYGARNTIYF	TGTGCCAGCAGTTACGGTGCGAGAAACACCATATATTTT
15	TRBV19	TRBJ2-5	NA	few	CASSSLGGTGETQYF	TGTGCCAGTAGCTCCCTGGGCGGGACGGGGGAGACCCAGTACTTC
11	TRBV2	TRBJ2-5	NA	NA	CASTALQTQYF	TGTGCCAGCACCGCCCTACAGACCCAGTACTTC
13	TRBV24-1	TRBJ2-5	TRBD1	few	CATSRQGQETQYF	TGTGCCACCAGTAGACAGGGGCAAGAGACCCAGTACTTC
13	TRBV28	TRBJ1-1	NA	NA	CASSSPSGTEAFF	TGTGCCAGCAGTTCCCCATCGGGGACTGAAGCTTTCTTT
15	TRBV25-1	TRBJ2-5	NA	NA	CASSQSLGRRETQYF	TGCGCCAGCAGCCAATCCCTGGGGAGGCGAGAGACCCAGTACTTC
13	TRBV10-3	TRBJ1-5	NA	NA	CAISDGVEETQHF	TGTGCCATCAGTGACGGCGTAGAAGAGACCCAGCATTTT
11	TRBV20-1	TRBJ2-7	NA	few	CSASKGYEQYF	TGCAGTGCTAGTAAAGGTTACGAGCAGTACTTC
15	TRBV9	TRBJ2-5	NA	NA	CASSVFVEFQETQYF	TGTGCCAGCAGCGTGTTTGTGGAGTTCCAAGAGACCCAGTACTTC
13	TRBV6-5	TRBJ1-2	NA	NA	CASTHQGSYGYTF	TGTGCCAGCACTCATCAGGGAAGTTACGGCTACACCTTC
15	TRBV2	TRBJ1-1	NA	many	CASSPGGVAAVEAFF	TGTGCCAGCAGTCCCGGGGGTGTCGCGGCGGTCGAAGCTTTCTTT
14	TRBV20-1	TRBJ1-1	TRBD1	NA	CSATGTGGLNEAFF	TGCAGTGCTACAGGGACAGGGGGCCTTAATGAAGCTTTCTTT